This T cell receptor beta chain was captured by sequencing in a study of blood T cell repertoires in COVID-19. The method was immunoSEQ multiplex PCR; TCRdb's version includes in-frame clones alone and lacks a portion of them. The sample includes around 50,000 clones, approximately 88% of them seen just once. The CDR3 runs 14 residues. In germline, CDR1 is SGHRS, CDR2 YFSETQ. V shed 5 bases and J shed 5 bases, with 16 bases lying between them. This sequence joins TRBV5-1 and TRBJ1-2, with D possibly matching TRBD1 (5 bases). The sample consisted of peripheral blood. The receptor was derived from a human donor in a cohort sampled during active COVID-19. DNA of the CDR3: TGCGCCAGCAGTGGCAAGGGGCCGCAATATGGCTACACCTTC. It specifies CASSGKGPQYGYTF. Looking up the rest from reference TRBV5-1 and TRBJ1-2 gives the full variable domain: KAGVTQTPRYLIKTRGQQVTLSCSPISGHRSVSWYQQTPGQGLQFLFEYFSETQRNKGNFPGRFSGRQFSNSRSEMNVSTLELGDSALYLCASSGKGPQYGYTFGSGTRLTVV.